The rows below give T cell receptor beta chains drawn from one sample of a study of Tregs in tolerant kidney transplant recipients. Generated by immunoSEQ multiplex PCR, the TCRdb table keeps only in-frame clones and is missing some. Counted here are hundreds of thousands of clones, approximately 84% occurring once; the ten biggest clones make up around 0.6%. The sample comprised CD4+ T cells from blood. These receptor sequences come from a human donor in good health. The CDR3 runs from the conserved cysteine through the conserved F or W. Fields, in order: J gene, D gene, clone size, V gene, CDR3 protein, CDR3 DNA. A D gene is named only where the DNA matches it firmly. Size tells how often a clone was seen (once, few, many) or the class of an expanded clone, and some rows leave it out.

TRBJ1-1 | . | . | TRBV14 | CASSPGHGNTEAFF | TGTGCCAGCAGCCCGGGACACGGGAACACTGAAGCTTTCTTT
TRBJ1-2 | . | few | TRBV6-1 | CASSETGHYGYTF | TGTGCCAGCAGTGAAACAGGCCACTATGGCTACACCTTC
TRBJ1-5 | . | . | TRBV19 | CASTPRGEGRNQPQHF | TGTGCCAGTACCCCCCGGGGTGAGGGACGCAATCAGCCCCAGCATTTT
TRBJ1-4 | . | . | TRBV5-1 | CASSSTVSATNEKLFF | TGCGCCAGCAGCTCCACAGTATCTGCAACTAATGAAAAACTGTTTTTT
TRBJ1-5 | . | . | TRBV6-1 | CASSDRSNQPQHF | TGTGCCAGCAGTGACCGGAGCAATCAGCCCCAGCATTTT
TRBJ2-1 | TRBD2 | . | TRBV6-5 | CASRREQDNEQFF | TGTGCCAGCAGGCGGGAGCAAGACAATGAGCAGTTCTTC
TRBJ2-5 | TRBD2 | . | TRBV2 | CASRLAGETQYF | TGTGCCAGTCGACTAGCGGGAGAGACCCAGTACTTC
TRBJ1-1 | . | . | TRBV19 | CASSLKGGTEAFF | TGTGCCAGTAGTCTCAAGGGGGGGACTGAAGCTTTCTTT
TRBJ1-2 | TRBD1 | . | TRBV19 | CASSRDRDYGYTF | TGTGCCAGTAGCAGGGACAGGGACTATGGCTACACCTTC
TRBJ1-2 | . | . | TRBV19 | CASRDSPYGYTF | TGTGCCAGTAGAGACAGCCCCTATGGCTACACCTTC
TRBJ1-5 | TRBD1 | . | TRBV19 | CASTKFGTGRLQPQHF | TGTGCCAGTACCAAATTTGGGACAGGGCGGTTGCAGCCCCAGCATTTT
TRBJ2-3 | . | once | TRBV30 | CAWSPNRKRSTDTQYF | TGTGCCTGGAGCCCCAATCGAAAGCGGAGCACAGATACGCAGTATTTT
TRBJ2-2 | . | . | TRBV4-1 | CASSHSVSGELFF | TGCGCCAGCAGCCACTCCGTCTCCGGGGAGCTGTTTTTT
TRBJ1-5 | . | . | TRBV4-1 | CASSQGSGLGAQHF | TGCGCCAGCAGCCAGGGCTCAGGCCTGGGGGCCCAGCATTTT
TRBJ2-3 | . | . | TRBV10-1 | CASSDSAGAFTDTQYF | TGCGCCAGCAGTGACTCCGCGGGGGCCTTCACAGATACGCAGTATTTT
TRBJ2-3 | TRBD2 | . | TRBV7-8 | CASSPGLALDTQYF | TGTGCCAGCAGTCCGGGACTAGCCTTAGATACGCAGTATTTT
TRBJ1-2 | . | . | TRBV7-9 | CASSLEASTADGYTF | TGTGCCAGCAGCTTAGAGGCCTCGACGGCTGATGGCTACACCTTC
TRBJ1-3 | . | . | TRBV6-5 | CASRDPSAGRNTIYF | TGTGCCAGCAGGGACCCTTCGGCAGGGAGGAACACCATATATTTT
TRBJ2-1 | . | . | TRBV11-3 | CASSPAVSRGSYNEQFF | TGTGCCAGCAGCCCGGCGGTCAGCCGGGGGTCGTACAATGAGCAGTTCTTC
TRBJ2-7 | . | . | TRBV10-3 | CAISERPYEQYF | TGTGCCATCAGTGAGCGCCCATACGAGCAGTACTTC
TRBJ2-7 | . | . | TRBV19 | CASSILAVGSYEQYF | TGTGCCAGTAGTATACTGGCGGTAGGTTCCTACGAGCAGTACTTC
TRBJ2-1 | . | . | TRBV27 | CASRSLARSNEQFF | TGTGCCAGCAGATCTCTAGCGAGAAGCAATGAGCAGTTCTTC
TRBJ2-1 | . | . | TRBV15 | CATSREQRHYNEQFF | TGTGCCACCAGCAGAGAACAGAGACATTACAATGAGCAGTTCTTC
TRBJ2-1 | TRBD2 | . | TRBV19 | CASSSGGGWNEQFF | TGTGCCAGTAGTAGCGGGGGGGGATGGAATGAGCAGTTCTTC
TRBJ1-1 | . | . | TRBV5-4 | CASSLAPPTGNTEAFF | TGTGCCAGCAGCTTGGCCCCCCCGACAGGGAACACTGAAGCTTTCTTT
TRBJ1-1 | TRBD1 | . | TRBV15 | CATWYGTGGGVGTEAFF | TGTGCCACCTGGTATGGGACAGGGGGCGGGGTGGGTACTGAAGCTTTCTTT
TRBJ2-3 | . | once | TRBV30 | CARSTGSSTDTQYF | TGTGCCAGATCTACAGGGTCGAGCACAGATACGCAGTATTTT
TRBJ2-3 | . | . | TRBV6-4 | CASRITGIADTQYF | TGTGCCAGCAGAATAACAGGGATAGCAGATACGCAGTATTTT
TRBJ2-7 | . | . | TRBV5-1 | CASSLDRKSSYEQYF | TGCGCCAGCAGCTTGGACAGAAAAAGCTCCTACGAGCAGTACTTC
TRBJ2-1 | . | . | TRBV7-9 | CASSLTSAYNEQFF | TGTGCCAGCAGCTTAACAAGCGCCTACAATGAGCAGTTCTTC
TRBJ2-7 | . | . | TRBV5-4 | CASSDISYEQYF | TGTGCCAGCTCCGACATTTCCTACGAGCAGTACTTC
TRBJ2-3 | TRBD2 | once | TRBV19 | CASSIRGLAGHTQYF | TGTGCCAGTAGTATAAGGGGGCTAGCGGGACATACGCAGTATTTT
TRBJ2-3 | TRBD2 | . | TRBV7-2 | CASSAGWGGGAGTDTQYF | TGTGCCAGCAGTGCCGGCTGGGGCGGGGGGGCCGGCACAGATACGCAGTATTTT
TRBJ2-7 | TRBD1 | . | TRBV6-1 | CASRTGDTYEQYF | TGTGCCAGCCGGACAGGGGACACCTACGAGCAGTACTTC
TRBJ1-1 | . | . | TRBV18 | CASSPPTGGAGTEAFF | TGTGCCAGCTCACCACCGACGGGGGGCGCAGGAACTGAAGCTTTCTTT
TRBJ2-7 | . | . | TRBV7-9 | CASTRDSGEQYF | TGTGCCAGCACCAGGGACTCTGGCGAGCAGTACTTC
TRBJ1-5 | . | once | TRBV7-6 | CASSRQEVGGAQHF | TGTGCCAGCAGCCGACAGGAGGTGGGGGGGGCCCAGCATTTT
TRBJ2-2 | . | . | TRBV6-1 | CASSRARPAGELFF | TGTGCCAGCAGCCGCGCAAGGCCGGCCGGGGAGCTGTTTTTT
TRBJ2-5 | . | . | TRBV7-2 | CASSLKIYQETQYF | TGTGCCAGCAGCTTAAAGATATACCAAGAGACCCAGTACTTC
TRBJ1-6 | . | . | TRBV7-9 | CASSLFGGVWNSPLHF | TGTGCCAGCAGCTTATTTGGAGGGGTATGGAATTCACCCCTCCACTTT
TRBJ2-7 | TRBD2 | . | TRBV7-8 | CASSRSGGGTYEQYF | TGTGCCAGCAGCCGATCGGGCGGGGGGACCTACGAGCAGTACTTC
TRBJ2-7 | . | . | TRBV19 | CASSSIDGLSYEQYF | TGTGCCAGTAGTAGTATAGATGGCCTCTCCTACGAGCAGTACTTC
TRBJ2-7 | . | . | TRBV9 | CASSTGVGEQYF | TGTGCCAGCAGCACAGGCGTCGGGGAGCAGTACTTC
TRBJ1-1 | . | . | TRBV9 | CASSVAGNTEAFF | TGTGCCAGCAGCGTGGCCGGGAACACTGAAGCTTTCTTT
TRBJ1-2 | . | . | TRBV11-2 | CASSSGTHYGYTF | TGTGCCAGCAGCTCCGGGACACACTATGGCTACACCTTC
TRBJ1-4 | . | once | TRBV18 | CASSPTTGVSEKLFF | TGTGCCAGCTCACCAACGACAGGTGTCAGCGAAAAACTGTTTTTT
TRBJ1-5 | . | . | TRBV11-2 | CASSLDRRKGSNQPQHF | TGTGCCAGCAGCTTAGATAGAAGGAAGGGGAGCAATCAGCCCCAGCATTTT
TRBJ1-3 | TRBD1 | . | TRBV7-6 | CASSQGGRAYGNTIYF | TGTGCCAGCAGCCAGGGGGGGAGGGCCTATGGAAACACCATATATTTT
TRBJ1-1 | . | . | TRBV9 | CASSVIPGTEAFF | TGTGCCAGCAGCGTCATCCCGGGCACTGAAGCTTTCTTT
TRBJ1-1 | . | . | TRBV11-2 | CASSLGIVTEAFF | TGTGCCAGCAGCTTAGGAATCGTTACTGAAGCTTTCTTT
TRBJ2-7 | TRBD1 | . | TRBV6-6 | CASTLTGGSYEQYF | TGTGCCAGCACCCTCACAGGGGGGTCCTACGAGCAGTACTTC
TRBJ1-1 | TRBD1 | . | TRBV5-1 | CASSTTGVRNTEAFF | TGCGCCAGCAGCACCACAGGGGTTAGGAACACTGAAGCTTTCTTT